This TCR beta chain was identified during a study of shared clonotypes between healthy human individuals. Study information: Each donor had three CD4 naive, three CD4 memory, two CD8 naive and one CD8 memory plate. The study, taken as a whole, reports: Exclusively blood specimens were collected; tissue repertoires likely differ.

An approximately 200 ng quantity of DNA, about 30,000 T cell genomes, went into the sorted-subset replicate PCRs. Using immunoSEQ multiplex PCR, the repertoire was profiled, and TCRdb retains in-frame clones only, with some absent. The sample carries 2 million to 3 million clones, over 85% recorded once. In the case of this clone: Its antigen is not known.

This receptor was identified in a man younger than 35 in good health. Some clones in this sample may be carry-over from other donors' samples. The sample consisted of naive CD4+ T cells from PBMCs. Subset noted: CD45RA+ positively selected.

This chain's CDR3 is CASSSDTFGTEAFF. CDR3 bases: TGTGCCAGCAGCTCCGATACATTCGGGACTGAAGCTTTCTTT. The chain recombines TRBV6-1 with TRBJ1-1; no reliable D call. The germline CDR1 and CDR2 sequences are MNHNS and SASEGT. Trimming removed 6 bases at V and 5 bases at J, with 16 bases between. This CDR3 has 14 residues.